The source of this TCR beta chain is a study of T cell clones after liver transplantation. At the level of the study: Immunosuppression withdrawal was tried within 2 years after liver transplantation in this trial. At least one year of complete immunosuppression withdrawal without enzymes over twice normal defined tolerance.

Assay used: immunoSEQ multiplex PCR; TCRdb lists only in-frame clones, some missing. Altogether about 33,000 clones are present, around 95% being singletons, with the ten largest covering 25% to 30%. Whole-study results and caveats: Low donor cell numbers restricted donor-reactive repertoire measurement in two subjects.

CD3+CD4+ and CD3+CD8+ cells were FACS-sorted from thawed unstimulated PBMCs. This CDR3 region has 15 residues. V gave up 5 bases and J gave up 8 bases, with 18 bases separating them. CDR1 and CDR2 from the germline V gene are SGHVS and FNYEAQ. This clone was observed once. Its antigen is unknown. This material consisted of CD8+ T cells from blood, taken 12 months after liver transplant. The chain employs TRBV7-6 and TRBJ1-4, with D tentatively TRBD1 (6 bases). The sequence was collected from a human patient who received a liver transplant. Some T cells could come from the graft donor. The chain's CDR3 is CASSEGDRKDEKLFF. DNA for the CDR3: TGTGCCAGCAGCGAGGGTGACAGGAAGGACGAAAAACTGTTTTTT.